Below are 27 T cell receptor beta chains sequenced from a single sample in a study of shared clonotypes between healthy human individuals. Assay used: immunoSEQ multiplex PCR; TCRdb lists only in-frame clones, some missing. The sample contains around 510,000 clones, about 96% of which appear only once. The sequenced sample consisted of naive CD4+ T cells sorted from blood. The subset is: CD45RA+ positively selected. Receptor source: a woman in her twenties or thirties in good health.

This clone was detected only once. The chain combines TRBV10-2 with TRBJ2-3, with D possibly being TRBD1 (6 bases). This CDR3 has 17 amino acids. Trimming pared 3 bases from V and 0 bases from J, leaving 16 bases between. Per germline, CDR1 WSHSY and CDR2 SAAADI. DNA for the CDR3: TGCGCCAGCAGTGATAGTTCCCGGACAGCTAGCACAGATACGCAGTATTTT. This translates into CASSDSSRTASTDTQYF.

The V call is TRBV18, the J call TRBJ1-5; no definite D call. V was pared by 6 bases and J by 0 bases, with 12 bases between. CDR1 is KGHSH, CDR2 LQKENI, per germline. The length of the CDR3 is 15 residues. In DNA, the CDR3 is TGTGCCAGCTCGGTGAGCGACGGTAGCAATCAGCCCCAGCATTTT. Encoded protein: CASSVSDGSNQPQHF.

DNA of the CDR3: TGTGCCAGCAGTCCCGGTGCGGCAACTAATGAAAAACTGTTTTTT. It encodes CASSPGAATNEKLFF. The rearrangement joins TRBV6-5 to TRBJ1-4; no clear D gene. This CDR3 has 15 residues. CDR1 MNHEY and CDR2 SVGAGI come from the germline V gene. Trimming left V 5 bases short and J 0 bases short, with 10 bases between.

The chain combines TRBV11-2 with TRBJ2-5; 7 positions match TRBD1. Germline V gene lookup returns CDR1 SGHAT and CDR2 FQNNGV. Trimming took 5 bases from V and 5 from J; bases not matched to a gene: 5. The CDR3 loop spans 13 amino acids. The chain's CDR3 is CASSVQGRETQYF. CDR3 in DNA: TGTGCCAGCAGCGTACAGGGGCGGGAGACCCAGTACTTC.

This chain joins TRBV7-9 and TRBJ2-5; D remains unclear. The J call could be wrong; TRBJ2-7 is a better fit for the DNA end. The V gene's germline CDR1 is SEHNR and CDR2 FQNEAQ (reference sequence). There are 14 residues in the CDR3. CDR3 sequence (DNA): TGTGCCAGCAGCTCTCCGGAGAACTTCTACGAGCAGTACTTC. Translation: CASSSPENFYEQYF.

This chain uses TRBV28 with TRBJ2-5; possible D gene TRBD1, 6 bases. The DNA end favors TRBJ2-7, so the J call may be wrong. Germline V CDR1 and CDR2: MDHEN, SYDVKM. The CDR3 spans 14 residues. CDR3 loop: CASSTDSSLSEQYF. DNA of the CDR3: TGTGCCAGCAGTACGGACAGTTCGTTATCCGAGCAGTACTTC.

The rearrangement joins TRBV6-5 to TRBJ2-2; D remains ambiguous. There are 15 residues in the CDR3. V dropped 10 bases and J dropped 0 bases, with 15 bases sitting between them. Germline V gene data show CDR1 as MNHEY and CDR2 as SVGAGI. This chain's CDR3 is CATSTRVANTGELFF. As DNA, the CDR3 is TGTGCCACCTCGACCCGAGTTGCGAACACCGGGGAGCTGTTTTTT.

CDR3 DNA sequence: TGTGCCAGCAGCCCGATGACTAGCGTGGCAGATACGCAGTATTTT. Amino acid sequence: CASSPMTSVADTQYF. The V call is TRBV7-2, the J call TRBJ2-3, with 8 positions matching TRBD2. V was pared by 5 bases and J by 4 bases, with 8 bases of the junction left unmatched. CDR3 length: 15 residues. Germline lookup yields CDR1 SGHTA and CDR2 FQGNSA.

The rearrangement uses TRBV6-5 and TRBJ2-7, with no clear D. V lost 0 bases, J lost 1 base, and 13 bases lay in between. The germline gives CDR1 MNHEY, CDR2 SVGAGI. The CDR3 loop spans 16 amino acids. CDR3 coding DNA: TGTGCCAGCAGTTACTCGACGGGCTACGAATCCTACGAGCAGTACTTC. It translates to CASSYSTGYESYEQYF.

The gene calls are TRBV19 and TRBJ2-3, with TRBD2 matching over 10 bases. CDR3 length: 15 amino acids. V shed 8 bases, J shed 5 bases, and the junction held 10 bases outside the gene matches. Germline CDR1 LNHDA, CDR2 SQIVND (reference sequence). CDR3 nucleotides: TGTGCCAGTGGTCGGGTAGCGGGAGGAGGAGATACGCAGTATTTT. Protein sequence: CASGRVAGGGDTQYF.

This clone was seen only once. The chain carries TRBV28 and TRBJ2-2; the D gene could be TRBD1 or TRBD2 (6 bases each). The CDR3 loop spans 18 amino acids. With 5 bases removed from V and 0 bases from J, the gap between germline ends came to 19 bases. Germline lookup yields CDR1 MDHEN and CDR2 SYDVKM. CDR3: CASSLYSGGRTNTGELFF. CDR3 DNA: TGTGCCAGCAGTCTTTATTCCGGGGGCCGCACGAACACCGGGGAGCTGTTTTTT.

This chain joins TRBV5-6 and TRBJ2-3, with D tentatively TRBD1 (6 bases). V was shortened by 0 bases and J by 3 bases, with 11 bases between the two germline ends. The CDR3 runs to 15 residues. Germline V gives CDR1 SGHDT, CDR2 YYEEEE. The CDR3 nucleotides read TGTGCCAGCAGCTTGGTGGGGGCGACGACAGATACGCAGTATTTT. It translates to CASSLVGATTDTQYF.

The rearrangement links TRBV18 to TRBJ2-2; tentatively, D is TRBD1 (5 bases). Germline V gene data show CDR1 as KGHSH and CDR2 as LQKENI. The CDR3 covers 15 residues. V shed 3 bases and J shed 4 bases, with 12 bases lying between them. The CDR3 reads CASSPRQGSTGELFF. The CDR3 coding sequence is TGTGCCAGCTCACCTCGTCAGGGTAGCACCGGGGAGCTGTTTTTT.

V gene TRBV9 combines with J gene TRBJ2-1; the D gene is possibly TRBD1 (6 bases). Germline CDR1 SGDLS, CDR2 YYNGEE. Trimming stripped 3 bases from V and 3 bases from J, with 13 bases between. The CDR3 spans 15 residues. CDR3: CASSAQGWYYNEQFF. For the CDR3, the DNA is TGTGCCAGCAGCGCCCAGGGGTGGTACTACAATGAGCAGTTCTTC.

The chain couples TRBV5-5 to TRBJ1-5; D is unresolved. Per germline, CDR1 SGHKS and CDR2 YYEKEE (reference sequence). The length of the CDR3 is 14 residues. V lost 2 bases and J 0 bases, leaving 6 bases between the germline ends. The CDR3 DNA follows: TGTGCCAGCAGCTTCCGGTATAGCAATCAGCCCCAGCATTTT. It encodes CASSFRYSNQPQHF.

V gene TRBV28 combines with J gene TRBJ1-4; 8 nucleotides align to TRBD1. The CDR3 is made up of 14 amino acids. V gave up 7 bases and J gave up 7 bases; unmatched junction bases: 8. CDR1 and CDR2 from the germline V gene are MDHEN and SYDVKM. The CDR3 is CASTTGGEGEKLFF. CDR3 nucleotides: TGTGCCAGCACCACAGGGGGGGAGGGTGAAAAACTGTTTTTT.

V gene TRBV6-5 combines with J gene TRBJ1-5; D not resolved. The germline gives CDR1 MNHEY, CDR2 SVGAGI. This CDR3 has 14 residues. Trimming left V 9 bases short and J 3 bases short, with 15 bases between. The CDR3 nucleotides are TGTGCCAGTACAAAGGAGGGCCTCAATCAGCCCCAGCATTTT. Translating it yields CASTKEGLNQPQHF.

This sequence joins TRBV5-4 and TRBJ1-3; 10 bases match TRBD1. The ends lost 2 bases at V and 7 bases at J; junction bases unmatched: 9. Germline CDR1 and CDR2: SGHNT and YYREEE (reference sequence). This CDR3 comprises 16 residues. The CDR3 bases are TGTGCCAGCAGCTTCGACCGGGACAGGGGAGGGAACACCATATATTTT. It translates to CASSFDRDRGGNTIYF.

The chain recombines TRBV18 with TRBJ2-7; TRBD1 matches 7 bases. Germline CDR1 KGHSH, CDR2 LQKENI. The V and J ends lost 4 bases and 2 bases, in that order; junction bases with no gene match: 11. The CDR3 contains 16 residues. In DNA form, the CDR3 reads TGTGCCAGCTCACGAGGGGGCGGTGGGGGCCCCTACGAGCAGTACTTC. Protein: CASSRGGGGGPYEQYF.

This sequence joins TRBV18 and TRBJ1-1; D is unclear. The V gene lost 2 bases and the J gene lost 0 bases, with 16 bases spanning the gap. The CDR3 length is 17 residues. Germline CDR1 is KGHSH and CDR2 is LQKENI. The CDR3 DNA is TGTGCCAGCTCACCAGATAGCGCACATACTATGAACACTGAAGCTTTCTTT. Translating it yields CASSPDSAHTMNTEAFF.

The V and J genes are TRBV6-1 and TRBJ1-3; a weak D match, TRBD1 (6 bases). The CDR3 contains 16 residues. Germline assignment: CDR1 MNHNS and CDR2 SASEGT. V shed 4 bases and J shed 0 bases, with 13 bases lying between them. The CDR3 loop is CASSAQGMGSGNTIYF. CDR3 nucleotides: TGTGCCAGCAGTGCTCAGGGGATGGGCTCTGGAAACACCATATATTTT.

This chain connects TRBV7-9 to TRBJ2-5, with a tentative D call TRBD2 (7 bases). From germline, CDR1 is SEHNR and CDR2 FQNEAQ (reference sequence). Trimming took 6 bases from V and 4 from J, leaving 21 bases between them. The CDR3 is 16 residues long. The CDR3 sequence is CASSPLGGHKVETQYF. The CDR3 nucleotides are TGTGCCAGCAGTCCCCTGGGGGGGCACAAAGTAGAGACCCAGTACTTC.

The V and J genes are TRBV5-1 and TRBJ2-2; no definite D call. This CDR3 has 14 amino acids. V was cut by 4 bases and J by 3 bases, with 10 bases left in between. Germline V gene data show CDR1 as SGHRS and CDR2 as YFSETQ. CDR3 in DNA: TGCGCCAGCAGCGGACCGAAGTACACCGGGGAGCTGTTTTTT. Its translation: CASSGPKYTGELFF.

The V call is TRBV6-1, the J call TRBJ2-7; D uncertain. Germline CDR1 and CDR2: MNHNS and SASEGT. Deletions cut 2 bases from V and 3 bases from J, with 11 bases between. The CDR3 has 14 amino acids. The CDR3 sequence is CASSEKYGLYEQYF. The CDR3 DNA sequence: TGTGCCAGCAGTGAAAAATACGGTCTCTACGAGCAGTACTTC.

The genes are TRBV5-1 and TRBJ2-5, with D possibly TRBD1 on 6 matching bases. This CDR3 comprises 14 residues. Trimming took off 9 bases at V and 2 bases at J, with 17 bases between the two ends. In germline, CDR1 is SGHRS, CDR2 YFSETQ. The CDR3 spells CATRGSRGQETQYF. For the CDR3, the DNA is TGCGCCACCAGAGGTTCCAGGGGACAAGAGACCCAGTACTTC.

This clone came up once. CDR3 DNA: TGCGCCAGCGCCAAGAGCACAGATACGCAGTATTTT. Translating gives CASAKSTDTQYF. The chain employs TRBV5-1 and TRBJ2-3; D uncertain. CDR1 is SGHRS and CDR2 is YFSETQ in the germline V gene. V dropped 7 bases and J dropped 0 bases, with 6 bases sitting between them. This CDR3 has 12 residues.

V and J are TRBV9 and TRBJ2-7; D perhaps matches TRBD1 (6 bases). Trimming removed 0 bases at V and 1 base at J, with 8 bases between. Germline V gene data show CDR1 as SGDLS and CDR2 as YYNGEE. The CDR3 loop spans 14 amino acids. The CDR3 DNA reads TGTGCCAGCAGCGTAGAAGGACAGTCCTACGAGCAGTACTTC. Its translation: CASSVEGQSYEQYF.